This TCR beta chain came from a study of T-cell memory formation after mild COVID-19. About the study: Among the donors, TCR clusters were largely specific to each donor.

Regarding this clonotype: Its antigen is unknown.

Findings and limits, study-wide: Mainly CM and EM harbored the contracting CD4+ clones; mainly EMRA harbored the CD8+ ones. The SARS-CoV-2 specificity of second-wave clones reaching peak at day 37 remained unverified.

It was 5'RACE with constant-segment primers that produced the TCR alpha and TCR beta cDNA libraries, which carried sample barcodes and UMIs. TCRdb re-called the 5' RACE reads through MiXCR, storing one row per CDR3 protein. The sample has almost 550,000 distinct CDR3 sequences; about a fifth are singletons. V was cut by 0 bases and J by 3 bases, with 15 bases left in between. Germline-derived CDR1 and CDR2 are KGHSH and LQKENI. The CDR3 loop spans 16 amino acids. Specimen: PBMCs or a T cell subset sorted from them (not recorded which). The clonotype comes from an adult woman who had mild COVID-19 (a few samples of this study predate the infection). Cell type and time point are not known. The chain recombines TRBV18 with TRBJ2-7; D may be TRBD1 (5 bases). The CDR3 sequence: CASSPPNGREGYEQYF. CDR3 in DNA: TGTGCCAGCTCACCACCGAACGGCAGGGAAGGCTACGAGCAGTACTTC.